The 28 T cell receptor beta chains in this list originate from one sample, sequenced in a study of T cell responses to AZD1222 COVID-19 vaccine. The protocol was immunoSEQ multiplex PCR, while the TCRdb copy is restricted to in-frame clones and leaves out a portion. Of fewer than 90,000 clones listed, just over 85% are singletons. The sequenced sample was peripheral blood, obtained 28 days after the second AZD1222 dose. These receptors originate from an adult who received the AZD1222 COVID-19 vaccine.

The J gene is TRBJ2-5, the V gene TRBV7-8, with D perhaps given as TRBD1 or TRBD2 (5 bases each). CDR3 length: 15 amino acids. Trimming took 5 bases from V and 2 from J, leaving 15 bases between them. Germline CDR1 is SGHVS and CDR2 is FQNEAQ. The CDR3 region has the DNA TGTGCCAGCAGCCCGCGCGTTGGGGGACAAGAGACCCAGTACTTC. Protein: CASSPRVGGQETQYF.

The V call is TRBV4-2, the J call TRBJ1-2; D remains unclear. Trimming left V 5 bases short and J 2 bases short, with 12 bases between. The CDR3 length is 14 residues. Germline V lookup: CDR1 LGHNA, CDR2 YNFKEQ. The CDR3 region has the DNA TGTGCCAGCAGCTCGGGAGGGATGAACTATGGCTACACCTTC. Protein product: CASSSGGMNYGYTF.

The chain recombines TRBV7-3 with TRBJ2-3, with 12 nucleotides matching TRBD2. Germline CDR1 is SGHTA and CDR2 is FQGTGA. The length of the CDR3 is 17 residues. The trim removed 5 bases at V and 0 bases at J, leaving 6 bases unmatched. In DNA, the CDR3 is TGTGCCAGCAGCCTAGCCGGGACTAGCGGGAGCACAGATACGCAGTATTTT. Translated, it gives CASSLAGTSGSTDTQYF.

The chain couples TRBV30 to TRBJ1-2; D is perhaps TRBD1 (5 bases). The CDR3 runs to 15 residues. CDR1 GTSNPN and CDR2 SVGIG come from the germline V gene (reference sequence). V gave up 2 bases and J gave up 3 bases, with 16 bases separating them. CDR3 loop: CAWSRLRDAYYGYTF. The CDR3 DNA reads TGTGCCTGGAGTCGCCTCCGGGACGCCTACTATGGCTACACCTTC. Together with reference TRBV30 and TRBJ1-2, the CDR3 gives the full variable domain: SQTIHQWPATLVQPVGSPLSLECTVEGTSNPNLYWYRQAAGRGLQLLFYSVGIGQISSEVPQNLSASRPQDRQFILSSKKLLLSDSGFYLCAWSRLRDAYYGYTFGSGTRLTVV.

The chain uses TRBV5-4 and TRBJ1-5; a weak D match, TRBD1 (5 bases). From germline, CDR1 is SGHNT and CDR2 YYREEE (reference sequence). Trimming pared 4 bases from V and 1 base from J, leaving 9 bases between. The CDR3 consists of 14 residues. The CDR3 nucleotides are TGTGCCAGCAGCCTTGGGGCCAGCAATCAGCCCCAGCATTTT. The encoded protein is CASSLGASNQPQHF. The variable domain in full, with the rest retrieved from reference TRBV5-4 and TRBJ1-5, is ETGVTQSPTHLIKTRGQQVTLRCSSQSGHNTVSWYQQALGQGPQFIFQYYREEENGRGNFPPRFSGLQFPNYSSELNVNALELDDSALYLCASSLGASNQPQHFGDGTRLSIL.

This chain uses TRBV7-2 with TRBJ2-5; unclear D gene. CDR1 and CDR2 from the germline V gene are SGHTA and FQGNSA. V gave up 5 bases and J gave up 7 bases, with 17 bases separating them. The CDR3 loop spans 14 amino acids. In DNA, the CDR3 is TGTGCCAGCAGCCCACCTCCCAAAGCCGGGACCCAGTACTTC. Translated, it gives CASSPPPKAGTQYF.

The chain carries TRBV2 and TRBJ1-5; TRBD1 is a possible D gene (6 bases). The V gene lost 5 bases and the J gene lost 9 bases, with 17 bases spanning the gap. The CDR3 consists of 14 residues. CDR1 is SNHLY, CDR2 FYNNEI, per germline. CDR3 in amino acids: CASSLLQGAGPQHF. The DNA for the CDR3 is TGTGCCAGCAGTTTACTACAGGGAGCGGGGCCCCAGCATTTT.

The gene calls are TRBV19 and TRBJ2-7, with 9 bases matching TRBD1. The germline CDR1 and CDR2 sequences are LNHDA and SQIVND (reference sequence). With V trimmed by 4 bases and J by 2 bases, 6 bases remained unmatched. The CDR3 has 15 amino acids. Here the CDR3 reads CASSTLQGAAYEQYF. CDR3 coding DNA: TGTGCCAGTAGTACGTTACAGGGGGCGGCCTACGAGCAGTACTTC. Looking up the rest from reference TRBV19 and TRBJ2-7 gives the full variable domain: DGGITQSPKYLFRKEGQNVTLSCEQNLNHDAMYWYRQDPGQGLRLIYYSQIVNDFQKGDIAEGYSVSREKKESFPLTVTSAQKNPTAFYLCASSTLQGAAYEQYFGPGTRLTVT.

In nucleotides, the CDR3 is TGTGCCAGCAGCTTAGAGGCCGGGGGACCCCTCCACTTT. This translates into CASSLEAGGPLHF. The rearrangement links TRBV11-2 to TRBJ1-6; D is perhaps TRBD1 (5 bases). This CDR3 has 13 residues. V was clipped by 0 bases and J by 12 bases, with 9 bases between them. In germline, CDR1 is SGHAT, CDR2 FQNNGV.

The rearrangement joins TRBV19 to TRBJ2-1; the match to TRBD2 covers 11 bases. The CDR3 extends over 14 amino acids. The germline V gene has CDR1 LNHDA and CDR2 SQIVND (reference sequence). Unmatched junction bases numbered 2, after V lost 6 bases and J lost 4 bases. The CDR3 region has the DNA TGTGCCAGTAGGCTAGCGGGAGGATACAATGAGCAGTTCTTC. Translated, it gives CASRLAGGYNEQFF.

J is TRBJ2-5 and V is TRBV24-1; 7 bases fit TRBD1. Germline CDR1 KGHDR, CDR2 SFDVKD. V dropped 5 bases and J dropped 2; count of bases not matched to a gene: 4. The CDR3 length is 14 residues. This CDR3 is CATSGDSHQETQYF. The DNA of the CDR3 is TGTGCCACCAGTGGGGACAGCCATCAAGAGACCCAGTACTTC.

This chain connects TRBV28 to TRBJ2-7, with D tentatively TRBD1 or TRBD2 (5 bases each). Trimming took off 2 bases at V and 6 bases at J, with 20 bases between the two ends. The CDR3 totals 16 residues. Germline assignment: CDR1 MDHEN and CDR2 SYDVKM. The CDR3 spells CASSLTFWGPDLEQYF. Written as DNA, the CDR3 is TGTGCCAGCAGTTTAACCTTTTGGGGACCCGATCTCGAGCAGTACTTC.

This clone showed up just once. V usage is TRBV4-1 and J usage is TRBJ1-5; D ambiguous. The CDR3 is made up of 16 amino acids. V lost 0 bases to trimming and J lost 5 bases, with 14 bases between them. Germline V CDR1 and CDR2: MGHRA, YSYEKL. The CDR3 region has the DNA TGCGCCAGCAGCCAAGATACAGTCGGGTCTTATCAGCCCCAGCATTTT. It translates to CASSQDTVGSYQPQHF.

CDR3 coding DNA: TGTGCGGGGGGGCAGACCGCGAACACCGGGGAGCTGTTTTTT. It specifies CAGGQTANTGELFF. The chain recombines TRBV7-6 with TRBJ2-2; maybe TRBD2 (7 bases). The CDR3 totals 14 residues. CDR1 is SGHVS, CDR2 FNYEAQ, per germline.

V usage is TRBV5-8 and J usage is TRBJ2-3; unclear D gene. In germline, CDR1 is SGHTS, CDR2 YDEGEE. The germline V and J ends were trimmed by 0 bases and 5 bases, with 10 bases remaining between them. The CDR3 is 14 amino acids. CDR3: CASSLAGSGDTQYF. The CDR3, as DNA: TGTGCCAGCAGCTTGGCCGGGTCCGGAGATACGCAGTATTTT.

The genes are TRBV6-5 and TRBJ2-7; 13 bases are shared with TRBD2. Germline V gene data show CDR1 as MNHEY and CDR2 as SVGAGI. The CDR3 totals 15 residues. V lost 2 bases to trimming and J lost 7 bases; unmatched junction nucleotides: 5. CDR3 residues: CASSYTSGRAQEQYF. The CDR3 nucleotides read TGTGCCAGCAGTTACACTAGCGGGAGGGCCCAAGAGCAGTACTTC.

The chain uses TRBV6-5 and TRBJ1-1, with TRBD1 identical over 8 bases. Trimming took 6 bases from V and 5 from J; bases not matched to a gene: 5. Germline CDR1 MNHEY, CDR2 SVGAGI. The CDR3 runs 13 residues. Written as DNA, the CDR3 is TGTGCCAGCAGACCCAGGGGGCGAACTGAAGCTTTCTTT. This gives the protein CASRPRGRTEAFF.

V gene TRBV9 combines with J gene TRBJ2-7; 7 positions match TRBD2. V lost 7 bases, J lost 0 bases, and 16 bases stayed unmatched. Germline values: CDR1 SGDLS, CDR2 YYNGEE. The CDR3 sequence is 17 residues long. CDR3: CASARASGITSSYEQYF. CDR3 bases: TGTGCCAGCGCGCGGGCTAGCGGAATCACAAGCTCCTACGAGCAGTACTTC.

The chain joins TRBV29-1 to TRBJ2-7; perhaps TRBD1 as D (5 bases). The CDR3 has 11 amino acids. Germline-derived CDR1 and CDR2 are SQVTM and ANQGSEA. Trimming removed 6 bases from V and 2 bases from J, with 8 bases in between. The DNA of the CDR3 is TGCAGCGTGCGACAGACCTACGAGCAGTACTTC. Its translation is CSVRQTYEQYF.

The chain combines TRBV9 with TRBJ2-5; 7 bases align to TRBD1. The V gene end was trimmed by 5 bases and the J gene end by 2 bases; junction bases not matched to a gene: 3. CDR1 and CDR2 from the germline V gene are SGDLS and YYNGEE. This CDR3 has 13 residues. CDR3 coding DNA: TGTGCCAGCAGAGACAGGGAGCAAGAGACCCAGTACTTC. It is translated as CASRDREQETQYF.

This chain links TRBV15 with TRBJ1-5; a possible D gene is TRBD1 (5 bases). V dropped 0 bases and J dropped 0 bases, with 9 bases sitting between them. CDR1 is LNHNV, CDR2 YYDKDF, per germline (reference sequence). The CDR3 sequence is 16 residues long. The CDR3 sequence: CATSRDRGFSNQPQHF. CDR3 sequence (DNA): TGTGCCACCAGCAGAGATCGGGGGTTTAGCAATCAGCCCCAGCATTTT.

This clone appeared a single time. V is TRBV7-3 and J is TRBJ2-6, with D possibly being TRBD2 (6 bases). Germline V gene sequence: CDR1 SGHTA, CDR2 FQGTGA. Deletions cut 5 bases from V and 0 bases from J, with 23 bases between. The CDR3 is 20 amino acids. For the CDR3, the DNA is TGTGCCAGCAGCCTCCGGCGGGGAGGAGGTCCCAGCTCTGGGGCCAACGTCCTGACTTTC. It specifies CASSLRRGGGPSSGANVLTF.

The rearrangement links TRBV3-1 (or the pseudogene TRBV3-2) to TRBJ2-7; 9 positions agree with TRBD1. The CDR3 length is 16 residues. Germline V gene data show CDR1 as LGHDT and CDR2 as YNNKEL (reference sequence). V lost 3 bases and J lost 3; bases outside the gene matches: 9. Here the CDR3 DNA reads TGTGCCAGCAGCCATGGACAGGGGACGAGGGGCTACGAGCAGTACTTC. This translates into CASSHGQGTRGYEQYF.

The chain links TRBV18 to TRBJ2-2; D not certain. This CDR3 has 16 amino acids. V gave up 0 bases and J gave up 4 bases, with 12 bases separating them. CDR1 is KGHSH and CDR2 is LQKENI in the germline V gene. In DNA form, the CDR3 reads TGTGCCAGCTCACCACCGGTTCTGCGAGGCACCGGGGAGCTGTTTTTT. Translation: CASSPPVLRGTGELFF. Looking up the rest from reference TRBV18 and TRBJ2-2 gives the full variable domain: NAGVMQNPRHLVRRRGQEARLRCSPMKGHSHVYWYRQLPEEGLKFMVYLQKENIIDESGMPKERFSAEFPKEGPSILRIQQVVRGDSAAYFCASSPPVLRGTGELFFGEGSRLTVL.

V is TRBV18 and J is TRBJ2-5; D call uncertain. Trimming pared 2 bases from V and 1 base from J, leaving 5 bases between. Germline CDR1 and CDR2: KGHSH and LQKENI. This CDR3 contains 13 residues. The CDR3 spells CASSPTVQETQYF. As DNA, the CDR3 is TGTGCCAGCTCACCAACAGTCCAAGAGACCCAGTACTTC.

The chain joins TRBV11-2 to TRBJ2-7; weak D call: TRBD1 (6 bases). Germline lookup yields CDR1 SGHAT and CDR2 FQNNGV. The V gene lost 7 bases and the J gene lost 0 bases, with 13 bases spanning the gap. CDR3 size: 14 residues. The DNA of the CDR3 is TGTGCCAGCACTTATGGACAGCACTCCTACGAGCAGTACTTC. This gives the protein CASTYGQHSYEQYF.

J is TRBJ2-1 and V is TRBV5-1; 8 bases fit TRBD1. This CDR3 is built from 15 residues. V trimming: 5 bases; J trimming: 5 bases; junction bases outside the gene matches: 9. Germline-derived CDR1 and CDR2 are SGHRS and YFSETQ. CDR3 coding DNA: TGCGCCAGCAGTATCGGTGGACAGGGAAACAATGAGCAGTTCTTC. It yields the protein CASSIGGQGNNEQFF.

This chain joins TRBV19 and TRBJ1-2, with D uncertain. The germline V gene encodes CDR1 LNHDA and CDR2 SQIVND (reference sequence). V lost 0 bases to trimming and J lost 3 bases, with 5 bases between them. The CDR3 is made up of 13 amino acids. The CDR3 loop reads CASSIEGYYGYTF. In DNA, the CDR3 is TGTGCCAGTAGTATAGAGGGGTACTATGGCTACACCTTC.